The 7 T cell receptor beta chains below all came from one sample that was sequenced in a study of graft-versus-host responses after intestinal transplantation. Data came from immunoSEQ multiplex PCR; TCRdb stores just in-frame clones and leaves some out. The sample shows tens of thousands of clones, around 94% of them seen only once. Sequencing was performed on PBMCs, taken 16 days after intestinal transplant. The receptors derive from a human patient who received an intestinal transplant, so some T cells may come from the graft donor.

The CDR3 nucleotides are TGTGCCTGCGGACTAGCGGGACGGGAGACCCAGTACTTC. Its protein is CACGLAGRETQYF. V and J are TRBV30 and TRBJ2-5, with TRBD2 matching over 12 bases. CDR3 length equals 13 residues. The germline V gene has CDR1 GTSNPN and CDR2 SVGIG (reference sequence). The junction had 4 bases not matched to a gene; V was cut back by 6 bases and J by 5 bases.

The DNA of the CDR3 is TGTGCCAGCAGCTTGGGGATCGGTTGGGGGTCGAACTACGAGCAGTACTTC. This encodes CASSLGIGWGSNYEQYF. The chain employs TRBV5-6 and TRBJ2-7, with D possibly being TRBD1 or TRBD2 (5 bases each). The germline V gene has CDR1 SGHDT and CDR2 YYEEEE. V lost 0 bases, J lost 3 bases, and 19 bases lay in between. The length of the CDR3 is 17 residues.

This chain connects TRBV5-6 to TRBJ2-5, with TRBD2 identical over 15 bases. Unmatched junction bases numbered 8, after V lost 4 bases and J lost 4 bases. Germline values: CDR1 SGHDT, CDR2 YYEEEE. The CDR3 totals 17 residues. CDR3 sequence (DNA): TGTGCCAGCAGCCCTCCGGGACTAGCGGGAGGAGGAGAGACCCAGTACTTC. This encodes CASSPPGLAGGGETQYF.

The chain is built from TRBV27 and TRBJ2-2, with D unresolved. This CDR3 has 13 residues. Looked up from germline, CDR1 is MNHEY and CDR2 is SMNVEV (reference sequence). Trimming stripped 3 bases from V and 6 bases from J, with 8 bases between. The CDR3 DNA reads TGTGCCAGCAGTTTGTGGATAGCCGGGGAGCTGTTTTTT. This sequence encodes CASSLWIAGELFF.

The chain has TRBV6-1 and TRBJ1-5; D is undetermined. Trimming took 3 bases from V and 2 from J, leaving 14 bases between them. Germline CDR1 MNHNS, CDR2 SASEGT. The CDR3 sequence is 16 residues long. The CDR3 here is CASSEGVGWGNQPQHF. CDR3 in DNA: TGTGCCAGCAGTGAGGGTGTAGGGTGGGGCAATCAGCCCCAGCATTTT.

For the CDR3, the DNA is TGTGCCAGCAGCAGTACAGGGGTGTACGAGCAGTACTTC. Residues: CASSSTGVYEQYF. The chain couples TRBV6-1 to TRBJ2-7, with TRBD1 matching 7 bases. V trimming: 6 bases; J trimming: 4 bases; junction bases outside the gene matches: 6. The CDR3 sequence is 13 residues long. Germline CDR1 MNHNS, CDR2 SASEGT.

The rearrangement joins TRBV5-1 to TRBJ2-7; 10 bases fit TRBD1. In germline, CDR1 is SGHRS, CDR2 YFSETQ. V dropped 5 bases and J dropped 6; count of bases not matched to a gene: 11. This CDR3 has 15 residues. Here the CDR3 reads CASRTTGTGATEQYF. The CDR3 DNA follows: TGCGCCAGCAGAACTACCGGGACAGGGGCAACCGAGCAGTACTTC.